This T cell receptor beta chain stems from a study of breast tumors, draining lymph nodes, adjacent tissues. Trimming stripped 4 bases from V and 4 bases from J, with 10 bases between. Germline assignment: CDR1 SEHNR and CDR2 FQNEAQ (reference sequence). CDR3 length: 13 amino acids. TCRdb analysed the multiplex PCR reads with MiXCR anew, one entry per CDR3 protein. Among over 10,000 distinct CDR3 sequences listed, 40% to 55% were seen once. Study-level findings and limits: Tumor TCR diversity was below lymph nodes but above nontumor tissue.

Worth noting for this clonotype: Its antigen is unidentified.

The source of this sequence is a female donor with breast cancer. Some clones in this sample may be carry-over from other donors' samples. Sequences were obtained from tumor-adjacent breast tissue. This sequence joins TRBV7-9 and TRBJ1-2, with no clear D. CDR3 amino acids: CASSSRGTYGYTF. The DNA for the CDR3 is TGTGCCAGCAGCTCCCGGGGTACCTATGGCTACACCTTC.